These 22 T cell receptor beta chains were all obtained from the same sample, sequenced in a study of OX40 agonist ivuxolimab in advanced cancers. This table comes from immunoSEQ multiplex PCR, and its TCRdb copy is limited to in-frame clones, with some not included. The data contain some 82,000 clones, roughly 90% of them singletons. The sample here was CD4+ or CD8+ T cells sorted from blood, taken in a trial of the OX40 agonist ivuxolimab. These TCRs come from an adult with an advanced solid tumor such as melanoma, head and neck, liver or kidney cancer.

The chain carries TRBV5-1 and TRBJ1-2; D possibly corresponds to TRBD1 (5 bases). V was shortened by 4 bases and J by 8 bases, with 15 bases between the two germline ends. The germline CDR1 and CDR2 sequences are SGHRS and YFSETQ. The CDR3 contains 13 residues. CDR3 amino acids: CASSPGASGGYTF. In DNA, the CDR3 is TGCGCCAGCAGCCCCGGGGCGTCCGGGGGCTACACCTTC.

The V and J genes are TRBV9 and TRBJ2-1, with 8 nucleotides matching TRBD2. The length of the CDR3 is 14 residues. The V gene end was trimmed by 2 bases and the J gene end by 10 bases; junction bases not matched to a gene: 8. The V gene's germline CDR1 is SGDLS and CDR2 YYNGEE. This chain's CDR3 is CASSVDGRASEQFF. DNA of the CDR3: TGTGCCAGCAGCGTTGACGGGAGGGCCAGCGAGCAGTTCTTC.

A word on this clone: A read error may produce the germline difference seen at one junction end. V is TRBV6-1 and J is TRBJ2-7; D unclear. This CDR3 spans 12 amino acids. Per the germline V gene, CDR1 is MNHNS and CDR2 is SASEGT. The CDR3 reads CASSEAQPPQKF. Written as DNA, the CDR3 is TGTGCCAGCAGTGAAGCCCAACCTCCGCAGAAATTC.

The chain employs TRBV7-9 and TRBJ2-6; weak D call: TRBD1 (6 bases). Germline CDR1 and CDR2: SEHNR and FQNEAQ (reference sequence). The CDR3 consists of 17 residues. Trimming stripped 4 bases from V and 0 bases from J, with 13 bases between. Here the CDR3 DNA reads TGTGCCAGCAGCTCACAGGGATTAAGCTCTGGGGCCAACGTCCTGACTTTC. Its protein product is CASSSQGLSSGANVLTF.

V is TRBV30 and J is TRBJ2-6; D perhaps matches TRBD2 (5 bases). Trimming removed 0 bases from V and 7 bases from J, with 10 bases in between. Germline V CDR1 and CDR2: GTSNPN, SVGIG (reference sequence). This CDR3 has 14 amino acids. The CDR3 DNA is TGTGCCTGGAGTGTACTAGGTATCGCCAACGTCCTGACTTTC. This codes for CAWSVLGIANVLTF. Based on the CDR3 plus reference TRBV30 and TRBJ2-6, the full variable domain is SQTIHQWPATLVQPVGSPLSLECTVEGTSNPNLYWYRQAAGRGLQLLFYSVGIGQISSEVPQNLSASRPQDRQFILSSKKLLLSDSGFYLCAWSVLGIANVLTFGAGSRLTVL.

This chain links TRBV18 with TRBJ2-1; perhaps TRBD1 as D (5 bases). There are 15 residues in the CDR3. Trimming shortened V by 7 bases and J by 0 bases, and 13 bases separated the two germline ends. Germline CDR1 is KGHSH and CDR2 is LQKENI. This chain's CDR3 is CASCLGAASYNEQFF. CDR3 DNA: TGTGCCAGCTGCCTTGGGGCGGCCTCCTACAATGAGCAGTTCTTC.

The rearrangement joins TRBV19 to TRBJ2-2; D ambiguous. The germline V gene encodes CDR1 LNHDA and CDR2 SQIVND (reference sequence). The V gene lost 3 bases and the J gene lost 5 bases, with 7 bases spanning the gap. The length of the CDR3 is 13 residues. The CDR3 DNA reads as TGTGCCAGTAGTATGGTAGTAACCGGGGAGCTGTTTTTT. It yields the protein CASSMVVTGELFF.

This sequence joins TRBV4-1 and TRBJ2-5; the match to TRBD1 covers 7 bases. In germline, CDR1 is MGHRA, CDR2 YSYEKL. Trimming removed 3 bases from V and 3 bases from J; junction bases left unmatched: 4. This CDR3 is 14 amino acids long. CDR3 sequence reads: CASSQTGTEETQYF. The CDR3 DNA reads as TGCGCCAGCAGCCAGACCGGGACAGAAGAGACCCAGTACTTC.

As DNA, the CDR3 is TGTGCCAGCAGCAGACTCCCCCCAGTGAACACCGGGGAGCTGTTTTTT. This codes for CASSRLPPVNTGELFF. The rearrangement links TRBV21-1 to TRBJ2-2; TRBD2, as called in the table, went unchecked against the DNA. TRBV21-1 is a pseudogene. The CDR3 totals 16 residues.

The chain employs TRBV2 and TRBJ1-3; 9 nucleotides match TRBD1. Germline CDR1 is SNHLY and CDR2 is FYNNEI. With 6 bases clipped from V and 3 bases from J, the junction kept 18 bases outside the gene matches. The CDR3 has 19 amino acids. CDR3 residues: CASSAPGIRDRADGNTIYF. The CDR3 bases are TGTGCCAGCAGCGCCCCGGGGATCCGGGACAGGGCTGATGGAAACACCATATATTTT.

The genes are TRBV5-4 and TRBJ1-1; no reliable D call. Germline-derived CDR1 and CDR2 are SGHNT and YYREEE (reference sequence). Trimming shortened V by 0 bases and J by 2 bases, and 11 bases separated the two germline ends. CDR3 length: 15 residues. The CDR3 bases are TGTGCCAGCAGCTTGGCCTGGAAGGGTAACACTGAAGCTTTCTTT. Encoded protein: CASSLAWKGNTEAFF.

The chain joins TRBV19 to TRBJ1-1, with a weak D call TRBD1 (6 bases). Germline CDR1 and CDR2: LNHDA and SQIVND (reference sequence). The CDR3 runs to 14 residues. V was trimmed by 4 bases and J by 4 bases, leaving 13 bases between them. The CDR3 DNA reads as TGTGCCAGTAGTACCCGGGTAGGGGGCACTGAAGCTTTCTTT. Its translation is CASSTRVGGTEAFF. The entire variable domain, with the rest obtained from reference TRBV19 and TRBJ1-1, is as follows: DGGITQSPKYLFRKEGQNVTLSCEQNLNHDAMYWYRQDPGQGLRLIYYSQIVNDFQKGDIAEGYSVSREKKESFPLTVTSAQKNPTAFYLCASSTRVGGTEAFFGQGTRLTVV.

This chain connects TRBV5-1 to TRBJ1-1, with unresolved D. This CDR3 region has 16 residues. The ends were cut back, 1 base at V and 6 bases at J, with 19 bases in the middle. The germline CDR1 and CDR2 sequences are SGHRS and YFSETQ. The CDR3 nucleotides read TGCGCCAGCAGCTTGAGTGCGGATCCCCTTAACCCTGAAGCTTTCTTT. This codes for CASSLSADPLNPEAFF.

The chain recombines TRBV6-1 with TRBJ1-2; 11 bases line up with TRBD1. The germline CDR1 and CDR2 sequences are MNHNS and SASEGT. V lost 0 bases and J lost 6; bases outside the gene matches: 6. The CDR3 has 16 amino acids. The chain's CDR3 is CASSEARTGGGHGYTF. CDR3 DNA: TGTGCCAGCAGTGAAGCGCGGACAGGGGGCGGCCATGGCTACACCTTC.

The chain employs TRBV27 and TRBJ1-2, with a possible D match to TRBD1 (6 bases). The CDR3 extends over 15 amino acids. V gave up 4 bases and J gave up 4 bases, with 16 bases separating them. Germline V gives CDR1 MNHEY, CDR2 SMNVEV (reference sequence). The CDR3, as DNA: TGTGCCAGCAGTTCCATAACCGGGACAATCTATGGCTACACCTTC. This gives the protein CASSSITGTIYGYTF.

V and J are TRBV5-4 and TRBJ2-2; unclear D gene. Germline V CDR1 and CDR2: SGHNT, YYREEE (reference sequence). This CDR3 is 13 amino acids long. The V gene lost 3 bases and the J gene lost 6 bases, with 9 bases spanning the gap. The CDR3 loop is CASSSNSAGELFF. The CDR3 coding sequence is TGTGCCAGCAGCTCCAATTCCGCCGGGGAGCTGTTTTTT.

V usage is TRBV28 and J usage is TRBJ1-3; D uncertain. The CDR3 is made up of 17 amino acids. V was shortened by 1 base and J by 0 bases, with 13 bases between the two germline ends. From germline, CDR1 is MDHEN and CDR2 SYDVKM. This CDR3 reads CASSLFPSGSSGNTIYF. DNA of the CDR3: TGTGCCAGCAGTTTATTCCCCTCAGGTTCCTCTGGAAACACCATATATTTT.

The chain uses TRBV7-2 and TRBJ2-3; TRBD2 aligns across 7 bases. The CDR3 is 18 residues long. The junction had 13 bases not matched to a gene; V was cut back by 2 bases and J by 2 bases. In germline, CDR1 is SGHTA, CDR2 FQGNSA. CDR3 DNA sequence: TGTGCCAGCAGCTTAAGACATTTGTCAGCGGGGCCCACAGATACGCAGTATTTT. Protein product: CASSLRHLSAGPTDTQYF.

The rearrangement uses TRBV28 and TRBJ2-3; the match to TRBD1 covers 8 bases. Trimming removed 5 bases from V and 0 bases from J; junction bases left unmatched: 13. In germline, CDR1 is MDHEN, CDR2 SYDVKM. This CDR3 has 18 amino acids. This CDR3 is CASSPQGVGAISTDTQYF. DNA of the CDR3: TGTGCCAGCAGTCCACAGGGGGTGGGGGCCATAAGCACAGATACGCAGTATTTT.

The chain links TRBV7-2 to TRBJ1-5; D gene uncertain. The germline V gene encodes CDR1 SGHTA and CDR2 FQGNSA. The CDR3 has 14 residues. V was clipped by 1 base and J by 11 bases, with 15 bases between them. The CDR3 sequence: CASSLEGHLGTQHF. CDR3 sequence (DNA): TGTGCCAGCAGCTTAGAAGGGCACCTCGGGACCCAGCATTTT.

The chain carries TRBV18 and TRBJ2-7; perhaps TRBD1 as D (6 bases). Germline CDR1 and CDR2: KGHSH and LQKENI. The V end was cut by 2 bases, the J end by 2 bases, with 10 bases between. The CDR3 covers 14 residues. The CDR3: CASSPSGQTYEQYF. CDR3 DNA sequence: TGTGCCAGCTCACCATCTGGACAGACCTACGAGCAGTACTTC.

The chain has TRBV5-1 and TRBJ2-5; 7 bases align to TRBD1. J lost 5 bases, V lost 4 bases, and 14 bases had no gene match. The germline V gene has CDR1 SGHRS and CDR2 YFSETQ. The length of the CDR3 is 16 residues. CDR3 sequence: CASSLPDRDVGETQYF. CDR3 bases: TGCGCCAGCAGCCTACCCGACAGGGATGTTGGGGAGACCCAGTACTTC.